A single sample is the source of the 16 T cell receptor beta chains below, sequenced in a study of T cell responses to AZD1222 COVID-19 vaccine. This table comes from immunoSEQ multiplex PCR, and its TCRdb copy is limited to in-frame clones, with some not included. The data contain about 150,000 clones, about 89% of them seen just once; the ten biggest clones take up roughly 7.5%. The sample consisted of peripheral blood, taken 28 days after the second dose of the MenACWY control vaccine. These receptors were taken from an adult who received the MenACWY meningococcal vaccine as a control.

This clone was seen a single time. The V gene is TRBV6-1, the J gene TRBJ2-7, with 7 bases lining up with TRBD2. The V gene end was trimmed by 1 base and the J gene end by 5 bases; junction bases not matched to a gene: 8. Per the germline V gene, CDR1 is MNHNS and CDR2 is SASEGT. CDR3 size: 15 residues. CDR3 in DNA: TGTGCCAGCAGTGAAGTAGGAGGGAGGGGAGACGAGCAGTACTTC. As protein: CASSEVGGRGDEQYF.

The chain's CDR3 is CATSRDPRVPGEKLFF. In nucleotides, the CDR3 is TGTGCCACCAGCAGAGACCCACGGGTTCCGGGTGAAAAACTGTTTTTT. The gene calls are TRBV15 and TRBJ1-4; D call uncertain. Between the trimmed V and J ends, which lost 0 bases and 7 bases, there was a span of 15 bases. CDR1 is LNHNV, CDR2 YYDKDF, per germline (reference sequence). The CDR3 consists of 16 residues.

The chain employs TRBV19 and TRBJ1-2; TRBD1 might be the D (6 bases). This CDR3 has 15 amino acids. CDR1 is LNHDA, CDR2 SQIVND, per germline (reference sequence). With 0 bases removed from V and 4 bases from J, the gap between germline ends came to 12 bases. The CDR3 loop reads CASSIDLRGGYGYTF. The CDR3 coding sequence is TGTGCCAGTAGTATAGACCTCAGGGGCGGCTATGGCTACACCTTC.

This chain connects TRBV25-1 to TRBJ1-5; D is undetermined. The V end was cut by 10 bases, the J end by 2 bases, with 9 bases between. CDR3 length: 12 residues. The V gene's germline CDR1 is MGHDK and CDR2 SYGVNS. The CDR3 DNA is TGTGCCACCCGAGTCGGCAATCAGCCCCAGCATTTT. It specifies CATRVGNQPQHF.

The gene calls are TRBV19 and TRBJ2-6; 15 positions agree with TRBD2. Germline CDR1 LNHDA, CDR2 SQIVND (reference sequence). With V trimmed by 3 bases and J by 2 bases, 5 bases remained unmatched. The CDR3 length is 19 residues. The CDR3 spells CASSIGLAGGSTGANVLTF. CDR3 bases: TGTGCCAGTAGTATCGGACTAGCGGGAGGGAGTACTGGGGCCAACGTCCTGACTTTC.

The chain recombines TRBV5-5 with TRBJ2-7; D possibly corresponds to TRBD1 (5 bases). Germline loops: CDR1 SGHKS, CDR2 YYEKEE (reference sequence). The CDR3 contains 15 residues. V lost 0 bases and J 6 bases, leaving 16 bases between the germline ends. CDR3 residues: CASSLAFQGWGEQYF. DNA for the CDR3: TGTGCCAGCAGCTTGGCCTTCCAGGGCTGGGGCGAGCAGTACTTC.

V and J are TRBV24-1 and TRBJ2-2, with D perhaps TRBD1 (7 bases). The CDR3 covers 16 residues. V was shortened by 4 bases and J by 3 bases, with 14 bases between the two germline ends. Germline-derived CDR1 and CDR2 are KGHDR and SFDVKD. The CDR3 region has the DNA TGTGCCACCAGTGACAGGGGGTCGGGGGACACCGGGGAGCTGTTTTTT. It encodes CATSDRGSGDTGELFF.

CDR3 sequence reads: CASSGTRHPNEKLFF. Written as DNA, the CDR3 is TGCGCCAGCAGTGGTACCCGACACCCTAATGAAAAACTGTTTTTT. The chain recombines TRBV10-1 with TRBJ1-4, with D unclear. This CDR3 comprises 15 residues. Looked up from germline, CDR1 is WNHNN and CDR2 is SYGVQD (reference sequence). Deletions cut 4 bases from V and 3 bases from J, with 12 bases between.

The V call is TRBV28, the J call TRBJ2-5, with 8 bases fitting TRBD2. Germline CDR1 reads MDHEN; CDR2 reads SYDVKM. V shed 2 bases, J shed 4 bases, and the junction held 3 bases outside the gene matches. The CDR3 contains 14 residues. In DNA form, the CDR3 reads TGTGCCAGCAGTTTACTTCGGGGGGGAGAGACCCAGTACTTC. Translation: CASSLLRGGETQYF.

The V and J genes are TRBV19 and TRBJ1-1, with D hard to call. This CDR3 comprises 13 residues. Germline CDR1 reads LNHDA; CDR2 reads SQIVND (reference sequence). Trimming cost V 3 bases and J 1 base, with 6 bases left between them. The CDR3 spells CASSIVKNTEAFF. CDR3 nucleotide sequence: TGTGCCAGTAGTATTGTAAAGAACACTGAAGCTTTCTTT.

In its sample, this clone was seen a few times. In nucleotides, the CDR3 is TGTGCCAGCAGCTTAGGGAACACCGGGGAGCTGTTTTTT. It yields the protein CASSLGNTGELFF. The genes are TRBV7-9 and TRBJ2-2; no definite D call. The V gene's germline CDR1 is SEHNR and CDR2 FQNEAQ (reference sequence). The CDR3 runs 13 residues. Trimming left V 1 base short and J 1 base short, with 1 base between. Combining the CDR3 with reference TRBV7-9 and TRBJ2-2 gives the whole variable domain DTGVSQNPRHKITKRGQNVTFRCDPISEHNRLYWYRQTLGQGPEFLTYFQNEAQLEKSRLLSDRFSAERPKGSFSTLEIQRTEQGDSAMYLCASSLGNTGELFFGEGSRLTVL.

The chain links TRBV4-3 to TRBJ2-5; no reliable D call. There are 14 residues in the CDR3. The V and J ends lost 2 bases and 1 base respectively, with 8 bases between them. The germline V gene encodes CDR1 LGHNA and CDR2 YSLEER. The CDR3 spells CASSQSVGQETQYF. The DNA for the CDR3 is TGCGCCAGCAGCCAATCAGTAGGCCAAGAGACCCAGTACTTC.

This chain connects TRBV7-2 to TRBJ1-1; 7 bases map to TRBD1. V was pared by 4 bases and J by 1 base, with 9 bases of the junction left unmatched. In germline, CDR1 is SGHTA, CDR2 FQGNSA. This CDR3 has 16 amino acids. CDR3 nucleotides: TGTGCCAGCAGCTCCACCGAAAACAGGGGGAACACTGAAGCTTTCTTT. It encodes CASSSTENRGNTEAFF. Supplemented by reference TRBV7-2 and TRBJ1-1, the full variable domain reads GAGVSQSPSNKVTEKGKDVELRCDPISGHTALYWYRQSLGQGLEFLIYFQGNSAPDKSGLPSDRFSAERTGGSVSTLTIQRTQQEDSAVYLCASSSTENRGNTEAFFGQGTRLTVV.

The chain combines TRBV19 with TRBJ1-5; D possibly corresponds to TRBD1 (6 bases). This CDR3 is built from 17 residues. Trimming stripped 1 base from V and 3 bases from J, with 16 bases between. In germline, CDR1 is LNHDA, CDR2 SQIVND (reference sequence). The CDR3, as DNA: TGTGCCAGTAGTATAGCAGGGGAGGTGGGGGACAATCAGCCCCAGCATTTT. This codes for CASSIAGEVGDNQPQHF.

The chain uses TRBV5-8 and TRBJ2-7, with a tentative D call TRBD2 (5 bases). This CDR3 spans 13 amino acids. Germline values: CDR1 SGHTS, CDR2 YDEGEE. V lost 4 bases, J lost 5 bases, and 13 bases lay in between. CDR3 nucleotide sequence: TGTGCCAGCAGCCAATCGAGGGTTCACGAGCAGTACTTC. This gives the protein CASSQSRVHEQYF.

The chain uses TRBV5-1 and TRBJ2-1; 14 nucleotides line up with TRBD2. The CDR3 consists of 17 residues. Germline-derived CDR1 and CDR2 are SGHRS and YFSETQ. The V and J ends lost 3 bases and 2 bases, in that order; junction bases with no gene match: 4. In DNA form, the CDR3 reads TGCGCCAGCAGCTACGGGACTAGCGGGGGCCCCTACAATGAGCAGTTCTTC. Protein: CASSYGTSGGPYNEQFF.